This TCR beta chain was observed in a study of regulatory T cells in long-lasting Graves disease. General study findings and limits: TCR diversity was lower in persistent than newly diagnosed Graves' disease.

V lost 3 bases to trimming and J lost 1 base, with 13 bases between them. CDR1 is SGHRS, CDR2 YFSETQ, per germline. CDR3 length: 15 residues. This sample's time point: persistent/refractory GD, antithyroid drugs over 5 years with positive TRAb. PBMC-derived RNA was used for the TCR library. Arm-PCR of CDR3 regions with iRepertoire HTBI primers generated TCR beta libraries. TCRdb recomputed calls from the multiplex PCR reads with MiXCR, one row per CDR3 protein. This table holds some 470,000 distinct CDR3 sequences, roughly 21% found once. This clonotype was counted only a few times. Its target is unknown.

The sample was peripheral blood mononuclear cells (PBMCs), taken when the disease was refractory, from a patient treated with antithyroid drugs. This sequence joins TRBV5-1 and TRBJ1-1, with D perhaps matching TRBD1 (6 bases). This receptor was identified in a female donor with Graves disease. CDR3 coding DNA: TGCGCCAGCAGCTCCTACCCAGGGGAGAACACTGAAGCTTTCTTT. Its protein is CASSSYPGENTEAFF.